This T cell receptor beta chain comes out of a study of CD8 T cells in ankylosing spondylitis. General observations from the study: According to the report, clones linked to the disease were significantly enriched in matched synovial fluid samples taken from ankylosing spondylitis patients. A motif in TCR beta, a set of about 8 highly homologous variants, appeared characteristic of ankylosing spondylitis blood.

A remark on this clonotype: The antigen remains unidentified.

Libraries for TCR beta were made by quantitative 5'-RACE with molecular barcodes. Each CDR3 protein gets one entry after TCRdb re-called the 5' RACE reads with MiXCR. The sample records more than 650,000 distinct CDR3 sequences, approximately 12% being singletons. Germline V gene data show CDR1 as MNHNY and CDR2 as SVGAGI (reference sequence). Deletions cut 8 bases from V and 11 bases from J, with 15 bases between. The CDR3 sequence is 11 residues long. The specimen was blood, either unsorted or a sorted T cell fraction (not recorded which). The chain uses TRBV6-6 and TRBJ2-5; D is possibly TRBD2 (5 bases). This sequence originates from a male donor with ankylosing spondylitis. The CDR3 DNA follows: TGTGCCAGCGGAAGTTGGACTTGGCAGTACTTC. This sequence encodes CASGSWTWQYF.